This T cell receptor beta chain was identified during a study of blood T cells in healthy people across ages. Points from the study as a whole: What prevented conclusive comparison of naive and antigen-experienced cells was that PBMCs were unsorted. Across the age range, TCR beta diversity per million T cells fell in a roughly linear way. It was the long-lived donors that had more naive CD4+ cells and higher diversity than aged donors.

Between the trimmed V and J ends, which lost 0 bases and 1 base, there was a span of 10 bases. Germline V gene data show CDR1 as MNHEY and CDR2 as SVGEGT. The CDR3 sequence is 16 residues long. The authors ran a second PCR of about 6 to 11 cycles using a sample-barcoded 5' primer and a J-beta primer mix. TCRdb re-derived calls from the 5' RACE reads in MiXCR, one entry per CDR3 protein. The table lists roughly 550,000 distinct CDR3 sequences, more than 20% of them singletons, with less than 9% in the top ten. A word on this clonotype: The antigen remains unidentified.

These records were also assigned to another study, of T cells of mothers and their children. That work adds: Overlap measured in related mother-child pairs was slightly, non-significantly higher than in unrelated pairs.

This clonotype originated in a boy between 5 and 17 years old in good health. The V and J genes are TRBV6-2 or TRBV6-3 and TRBJ2-1, with D possibly TRBD1 on 5 matching bases. The specimen was blood. CDR3 protein: CASSYSTVGSYNEQFF. The CDR3 DNA follows: TGTGCCAGCAGTTACTCGACAGTTGGGTCCTACAATGAGCAGTTCTTC.